Below, one T cell receptor (beta chain) is given with its context. The data were taken from a study of blood T cell repertoires in COVID-19. On the study more broadly: The origin of the acute and convalescent COVID-19 samples was the United States, Italy and Spain. T cells, B-cell-depleted T cells, or PBMCs supplied cDNA or gDNA.

Trimming cost V 5 bases and J 3 bases; bases outside gene matches: 3. Germline CDR1 SGHTA, CDR2 FQGNSA. The length of the CDR3 is 14 residues. Per the original data handling: Researchers report that nucleated cell counts were estimated from reference gene primer amplification. TCRdb's table, derived via immunoSEQ multiplex PCR, lists solely in-frame clones and lacks some. Clonal size and the V and J genes are those of that table, whereas D and trimming came from the DNA. The table includes fewer than 200,000 clones, approximately 84% detected once. Sequenced sample: peripheral blood. The chain couples TRBV7-2 to TRBJ1-2; TRBD1 agrees at 10 bases. This TCR was recovered from a man in his forties with acute or convalescent COVID-19. The CDR3 nucleotides read TGTGCCAGCAGCCCGGGACAGGGGCACTATGGCTACACCTTC. It translates to CASSPGQGHYGYTF.